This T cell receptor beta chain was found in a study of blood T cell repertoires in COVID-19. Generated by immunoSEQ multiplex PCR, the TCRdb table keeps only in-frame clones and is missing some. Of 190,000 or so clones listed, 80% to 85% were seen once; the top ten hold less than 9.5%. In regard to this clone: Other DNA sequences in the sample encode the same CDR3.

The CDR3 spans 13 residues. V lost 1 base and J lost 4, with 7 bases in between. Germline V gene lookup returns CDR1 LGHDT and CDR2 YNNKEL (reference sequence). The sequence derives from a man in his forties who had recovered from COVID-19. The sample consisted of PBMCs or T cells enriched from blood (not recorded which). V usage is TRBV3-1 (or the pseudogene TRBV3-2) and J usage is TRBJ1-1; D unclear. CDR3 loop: CASSQGSGTEAFF. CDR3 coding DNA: TGTGCCAGCAGCCAAGGGTCGGGCACTGAAGCTTTCTTT.